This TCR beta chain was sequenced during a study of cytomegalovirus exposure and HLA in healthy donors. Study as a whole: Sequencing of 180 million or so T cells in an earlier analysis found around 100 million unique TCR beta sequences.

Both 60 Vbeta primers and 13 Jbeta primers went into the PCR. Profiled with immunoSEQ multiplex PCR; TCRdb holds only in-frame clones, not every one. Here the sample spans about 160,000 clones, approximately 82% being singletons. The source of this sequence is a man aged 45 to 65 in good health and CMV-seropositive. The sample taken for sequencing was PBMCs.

CDR3 bases: TGTGCCAGCAGCTTAAGCACCCTCGGGGCCAACGTCCTGACTTTC. Amino acid sequence: CASSLSTLGANVLTF. This chain uses TRBV7-2 with TRBJ2-6, with no clear D. The CDR3 has 15 amino acids. Trimming cost V 2 bases and J 4 bases, with 9 bases left between them. CDR1 SGHTA and CDR2 FQGNSA come from the germline V gene.